The next 27 T cell receptor beta chains were all read from a single sample in a study of technical replicates of blood from a handful of donors. Profiling relied on immunoSEQ multiplex PCR, and the TCRdb table lists in-frame clones only, not all of them. The sample consists of about 75,000 clones, approximately 96% of them appearing once. The sequenced material came from T cells isolated from PBMCs. The receptors originated from a human donor in good health.

The chain links TRBV7-9 to TRBJ2-1, with D maybe TRBD2 (6 bases). Looked up from germline, CDR1 is SEHNR and CDR2 is FQNEAQ (reference sequence). The germline V and J ends were trimmed by 1 base and 2 bases, with 12 bases remaining between them. The CDR3 runs to 16 residues. CDR3 coding DNA: TGTGCCAGCAGCTTAGAAATTGGAGGGACCTACAATGAGCAGTTCTTC. Translation: CASSLEIGGTYNEQFF. The full variable domain, in which reference TRBV7-9 and TRBJ2-1 provide the parts outside the CDR3, is DTGVSQNPRHKITKRGQNVTFRCDPISEHNRLYWYRQTLGQGPEFLTYFQNEAQLEKSRLLSDRFSAERPKGSFSTLEIQRTEQGDSAMYLCASSLEIGGTYNEQFFGPGTRLTVL.

The chain recombines TRBV29-1 with TRBJ2-1, with TRBD1 matching 10 bases. The CDR3 is 16 residues long. Trimming at V came to 8 bases and at J to 7 bases, leaving 17 bases not matched to a gene. Germline V CDR1 and CDR2: SQVTM, ANQGSEA. The CDR3 reads CSFLSSGTGVQNEQFF. Written as DNA, the CDR3 is TGCAGCTTCTTATCGTCCGGGACAGGGGTACAAAATGAGCAGTTCTTC.

The chain couples TRBV6-5 to TRBJ1-1; TRBD1 is a possible D gene (5 bases). Germline values: CDR1 MNHEY, CDR2 SVGAGI. CDR3 length: 13 residues. Between the trimmed V and J ends, which lost 3 bases and 3 bases, there was a span of 8 bases. CDR3 in DNA: TGTGCCAGCAGTTATGGGGGGTACACTGAAGCTTTCTTT. It translates to CASSYGGYTEAFF.

V gene TRBV11-2 combines with J gene TRBJ2-6, with 9 bases fitting TRBD1. The germline V gene has CDR1 SGHAT and CDR2 FQNNGV. Trimming removed 4 bases from V and 3 bases from J; junction bases left unmatched: 4. The CDR3 is 16 amino acids. CDR3 residues: CASSSQGAGGANVLTF. The CDR3 coding sequence is TGTGCCAGCAGCTCACAGGGGGCAGGTGGGGCCAACGTCCTGACTTTC.

This clone appeared a single time. The chain uses TRBV7-8 and TRBJ2-7; 9 bases agree with TRBD1. From germline, CDR1 is SGHVS and CDR2 FQNEAQ. The CDR3 runs to 16 residues. The V and J ends lost 6 bases and 6 bases, in that order; junction bases with no gene match: 15. CDR3: CASRGQGGLGGGEQYF. The DNA of the CDR3 is TGTGCCAGCAGGGGACAGGGTGGCCTCGGGGGCGGCGAGCAGTACTTC.

V usage is TRBV4-1 and J usage is TRBJ2-7; D may be TRBD1 (6 bases). Trimming stripped 0 bases from V and 2 bases from J, with 11 bases between. The CDR3 sequence is 15 residues long. From germline, CDR1 is MGHRA and CDR2 YSYEKL. The CDR3 region is CASSQDRGNPYEQYF. The CDR3, as DNA: TGCGCCAGCAGCCAAGACAGGGGTAACCCCTACGAGCAGTACTTC.

V and J are TRBV4-1 and TRBJ1-5, with unresolved D. Germline V gene data show CDR1 as MGHRA and CDR2 as YSYEKL. CDR3 size: 15 residues. The ends were cut back, 4 bases at V and 4 bases at J, with 14 bases in the middle. DNA for the CDR3: TGCGCCAGCAGCCGACAATCGGGAGGGAATCAGCCCCAGCATTTT. Translating it yields CASSRQSGGNQPQHF.

V gene TRBV19 combines with J gene TRBJ1-1, with TRBD1 as a possible D gene (5 bases). This CDR3 is 13 amino acids long. V lost 7 bases to trimming and J lost 5 bases, with 14 bases between them. From germline, CDR1 is LNHDA and CDR2 SQIVND (reference sequence). DNA of the CDR3: TGTGCCAGTAAGCCGCAGGGCGCGACTGAAGCTTTCTTT. Its protein product is CASKPQGATEAFF.

The gene calls are TRBV7-9 and TRBJ1-2, with D perhaps TRBD1 (5 bases). The CDR3 is 16 residues long. V was clipped by 2 bases and J by 1 base, with 14 bases between them. Germline-derived CDR1 and CDR2 are SEHNR and FQNEAQ (reference sequence). The CDR3, as DNA: TGTGCCAGCAGCTTACACCCCCGGACACTTAACTATGGCTACACCTTC. It yields the protein CASSLHPRTLNYGYTF.

V and J are TRBV5-1 and TRBJ1-4; D perhaps matches TRBD1 (6 bases). Trimming removed 0 bases at V and 14 bases at J, with 14 bases between. Germline V gene sequence: CDR1 SGHRS, CDR2 YFSETQ. The CDR3 is made up of 13 amino acids. CDR3 bases: TGCGCCAGCAGCTTGGACGGGGGGCAGGGGCTGTTTTTT. It yields the protein CASSLDGGQGLFF.

The chain joins TRBV6-5 to TRBJ1-5; weak D call: TRBD1 (5 bases). The germline V gene has CDR1 MNHEY and CDR2 SVGAGI. The CDR3 contains 14 residues. V was shortened by 6 bases and J by 3 bases, with 12 bases between the two germline ends. CDR3 DNA sequence: TGTGCCAGCAGACCCCCAGGGATCAATCAGCCCCAGCATTTT. Its protein product is CASRPPGINQPQHF.

The chain employs TRBV30 and TRBJ1-1; 7 nucleotides agree with TRBD1. There are 15 residues in the CDR3. Germline values: CDR1 GTSNPN, CDR2 SVGIG (reference sequence). The V and J ends lost 5 bases and 1 base, in that order; junction bases with no gene match: 10. CDR3 region: CAWGPRQGWNTEAFF. CDR3 nucleotides: TGTGCCTGGGGTCCCCGACAGGGTTGGAACACTGAAGCTTTCTTT.

The genes are TRBV7-9 and TRBJ2-1, with D perhaps TRBD2 (6 bases). The CDR3 runs 15 residues. Per germline, CDR1 SEHNR and CDR2 FQNEAQ (reference sequence). V dropped 5 bases and J dropped 0 bases, with 11 bases sitting between them. The CDR3 DNA sequence: TGTGCCAGCAGCCCGGACTACAACTCCTACAATGAGCAGTTCTTC. This codes for CASSPDYNSYNEQFF.

This clone was detected once. The V call is TRBV11-2, the J call TRBJ1-1; 9 bases match TRBD1. Trimming cost V 1 base and J 3 bases; bases outside gene matches: 9. Germline V CDR1 and CDR2: SGHAT, FQNNGV. The CDR3 consists of 17 residues. CDR3 coding DNA: TGTGCCAGCAGCTTAGTCTTTTCCAGACAGGGGGACACTGAAGCTTTCTTT. Protein sequence: CASSLVFSRQGDTEAFF.

This chain connects TRBV5-1 to TRBJ1-1; D perhaps matches TRBD1 (5 bases). The germline V gene encodes CDR1 SGHRS and CDR2 YFSETQ. CDR3 size: 14 residues. The V gene lost 6 bases and the J gene lost 1 base, with 13 bases spanning the gap. The CDR3 sequence: CASTDRGGNTEAFF. The DNA for the CDR3 is TGCGCCAGCACCGATAGGGGCGGGAACACTGAAGCTTTCTTT. Looking up the rest from reference TRBV5-1 and TRBJ1-1 gives the full variable domain: KAGVTQTPRYLIKTRGQQVTLSCSPISGHRSVSWYQQTPGQGLQFLFEYFSETQRNKGNFPGRFSGRQFSNSRSEMNVSTLELGDSALYLCASTDRGGNTEAFFGQGTRLTVV.

The rearrangement links TRBV4-2 to TRBJ2-1; 13 positions agree with TRBD2. Germline V gene lookup returns CDR1 LGHNA and CDR2 YNFKEQ. This CDR3 is 17 amino acids long. V lost 3 bases, J lost 5 bases, and 7 bases stayed unmatched. CDR3 amino acids: CASSQDPGTSGDNEQFF. In nucleotides, the CDR3 is TGTGCCAGCAGCCAGGATCCCGGGACTAGCGGGGACAATGAGCAGTTCTTC.

Here the CDR3 reads CSVEGSGLGNTGELFF. CDR3 DNA sequence: TGCAGCGTTGAAGGTAGCGGACTAGGTAACACCGGGGAGCTGTTTTTT. The J gene is TRBJ2-2, the V gene TRBV29-1, with TRBD2 matching over 7 bases. This CDR3 spans 16 amino acids. The V gene's germline CDR1 is SQVTM and CDR2 ANQGSEA. After removal of 1 base from V and 2 bases from J, the junction contained 7 bases not matched to a gene.

This chain joins TRBV5-8 and TRBJ1-2, with TRBD1 matching 9 bases. Trimming removed 4 bases from V and 7 bases from J; junction bases left unmatched: 11. CDR1 and CDR2 (germline): SGHTS, YDEGEE. CDR3 size: 15 residues. The CDR3 region has the DNA TGTGCCAGCAGCACCAACAGGGGGCGCATTAGTGGCTACACCTTC. Amino acids: CASSTNRGRISGYTF.

The genes are TRBV28 and TRBJ2-7; the D gene is possibly TRBD1 (6 bases). Trimming pared 5 bases from V and 3 bases from J, leaving 17 bases between. The V gene's germline CDR1 is MDHEN and CDR2 SYDVKM. This CDR3 region has 15 residues. CDR3 sequence: CASSRSLGAGYEQYF. Here the CDR3 DNA reads TGTGCCAGCAGTCGGTCCTTGGGGGCCGGCTACGAGCAGTACTTC.

This clone was counted once. The chain employs TRBV5-1 and TRBJ1-1; D ambiguous. The CDR3 has 14 residues. V was shortened by 0 bases and J by 1 base, with 7 bases between the two germline ends. Germline assignment: CDR1 SGHRS and CDR2 YFSETQ. CDR3 sequence reads: CASSLDSQNTEAFF. As DNA, the CDR3 is TGCGCCAGCAGCTTGGATAGCCAGAACACTGAAGCTTTCTTT.

This sequence joins TRBV27 and TRBJ1-2, with D tentatively TRBD1 (6 bases). V was clipped by 3 bases and J by 4 bases, with 12 bases between them. The CDR3 sequence is 14 residues long. Germline CDR1 reads MNHEY; CDR2 reads SMNVEV (reference sequence). This CDR3 reads CASSFTGGIYGYTF. The DNA of the CDR3 is TGTGCCAGCAGTTTCACGGGGGGCATCTATGGCTACACCTTC.

A single count supports this clone. The V call is TRBV15, the J call TRBJ2-5, with TRBD2 matching 9 bases. The V and J ends lost 3 bases and 5 bases, in that order; junction bases with no gene match: 7. The CDR3 sequence is 15 residues long. Germline V CDR1 and CDR2: LNHNV, YYDKDF (reference sequence). CDR3 nucleotides: TGTGCCACCAGCAGGCCGGGACTAGCCCTGGAGACCCAGTACTTC. Residues: CATSRPGLALETQYF. The full variable domain, with the rest looked up from reference TRBV15 and TRBJ2-5, is DAMVIQNPRYQVTQFGKPVTLSCSQTLNHNVMYWYQQKSSQAPKLLFHYYDKDFNNEADTPDNFQSRRPNTSFCFLDIRSPGLGDTAMYLCATSRPGLALETQYFGPGTRLLVL.

V gene TRBV19 combines with J gene TRBJ1-5; possible D gene TRBD1, 5 bases. Trimming pared 5 bases from V and 5 bases from J, leaving 10 bases between. Looked up from germline, CDR1 is LNHDA and CDR2 is SQIVND (reference sequence). The CDR3 consists of 13 residues. This CDR3 reads CASSQGYDQPQHF. CDR3 DNA sequence: TGTGCCAGTAGTCAGGGCTACGATCAGCCCCAGCATTTT.

The chain carries TRBV18 and TRBJ1-5; 8 nucleotides agree with TRBD1. CDR1 KGHSH and CDR2 LQKENI come from the germline V gene. This CDR3 region has 16 residues. The V segment lost 3 bases and the J segment 6 bases; nucleotides outside the gene matches: 10. The CDR3 nucleotides read TGTGCCAGCTCACCTGGGCAGGGGGCTTTTTTTCAGCCCCAGCATTTT. This sequence encodes CASSPGQGAFFQPQHF.

This chain links TRBV4-1 with TRBJ2-1; TRBD2 agrees at 7 bases. The CDR3 consists of 16 residues. The junction had 12 bases not matched to a gene; V was cut back by 3 bases and J by 7 bases. Germline V gene data show CDR1 as MGHRA and CDR2 as YSYEKL. CDR3: CASSHQVLAALNEQFF. The DNA of the CDR3 is TGCGCCAGCAGCCACCAAGTGCTAGCGGCCTTAAATGAGCAGTTCTTC.

The V gene is TRBV4-1, the J gene TRBJ2-5; maybe TRBD1 (5 bases). The germline V gene encodes CDR1 MGHRA and CDR2 YSYEKL. V dropped 5 bases and J dropped 1 base, with 11 bases sitting between them. The CDR3 contains 14 residues. Here the CDR3 reads CASSSQTVQETQYF. The CDR3 DNA follows: TGCGCCAGCAGCTCACAGACAGTCCAAGAGACCCAGTACTTC.

V and J are TRBV6-5 and TRBJ1-1, with D tentatively TRBD1 (5 bases). Deletions cut 2 bases from V and 7 bases from J, with 5 bases between. Germline lookup yields CDR1 MNHEY and CDR2 SVGAGI. The CDR3 contains 11 residues. In DNA, the CDR3 is TGTGCCAGCAGTTACCAGGGTGAAGCTTTCTTT. Residues: CASSYQGEAFF.